Below, 21 T cell receptor beta chains from the same sample are listed, as sequenced in a study of OX40 agonist ivuxolimab in advanced cancers. Using immunoSEQ multiplex PCR, the repertoire was profiled, and TCRdb retains in-frame clones only, with some absent. Of 50,000 to 70,000 clones listed, about nine tenths are singletons. Sequencing was performed on CD4+ or CD8+ T cells sorted from blood, taken in a trial of the OX40 agonist ivuxolimab. The receptors here all came from an adult with an advanced solid tumor such as melanoma, head and neck, liver or kidney cancer.

The chain has TRBV18 and TRBJ1-1; 10 bases align to TRBD1. Germline V gene lookup returns CDR1 KGHSH and CDR2 LQKENI. V lost 3 bases, J lost 4 bases, and 5 bases stayed unmatched. There are 15 residues in the CDR3. CDR3 DNA sequence: TGTGCCAGCTCACCCCCCGGGACAGGGGTCACTGAAGCTTTCTTT. Translating it yields CASSPPGTGVTEAFF. Full variable domain (rest looked up from reference TRBV18 and TRBJ1-1): NAGVMQNPRHLVRRRGQEARLRCSPMKGHSHVYWYRQLPEEGLKFMVYLQKENIIDESGMPKERFSAEFPKEGPSILRIQQVVRGDSAAYFCASSPPGTGVTEAFFGQGTRLTVV.

A single count supports this clone. CDR3 nucleotide sequence: TGTGCCAGCAGGGGGGCCCCCGCTGTGCACGAGCAGTACTTC. Protein product: CASRGAPAVHEQYF. This chain connects TRBV6-4 to TRBJ2-7, with a weak D call TRBD1 (6 bases). V lost 6 bases, J lost 5 bases, and 17 bases lay in between. The CDR3 has 14 amino acids. The germline V gene has CDR1 MRHNA and CDR2 SNTAGT.

The CDR3 nucleotides read TGCGCCAGCAGCTTGTATCTCCGGGGGGGTGAGCAGTTCTTC. It translates to CASSLYLRGGEQFF. The V call is TRBV5-1, the J call TRBJ2-1; 8 nucleotides align to TRBD2. Trimming took 1 base from V and 9 from J; bases not matched to a gene: 6. The germline gives CDR1 SGHRS, CDR2 YFSETQ. The CDR3 spans 14 residues.

The chain employs TRBV10-3 and TRBJ1-2; D might be TRBD1 (6 bases). The V and J ends lost 6 bases and 8 bases respectively, with 13 bases between them. Germline V gene sequence: CDR1 ENHRY, CDR2 SYGVKD. The CDR3 runs 12 residues. CDR3 DNA sequence: TGTGCCATCAGCACTACAGGGAACGGCTACACCTTC. Its translation: CAISTTGNGYTF.

V and J are TRBV19 and TRBJ2-3, with 8 bases fitting TRBD1. This CDR3 is built from 17 residues. In germline, CDR1 is LNHDA, CDR2 SQIVND (reference sequence). V was pared by 4 bases and J by 2 bases, with 11 bases of the junction left unmatched. CDR3 sequence: CASSRGTGTGYTDTQYF. CDR3 bases: TGTGCCAGTAGTAGGGGAACCGGGACAGGTTACACAGATACGCAGTATTTT.

The CDR3 region is CSVEGLAGEYNEQFF. CDR3 in DNA: TGCAGCGTTGAAGGACTAGCGGGGGAATACAATGAGCAGTTCTTC. This sequence joins TRBV29-1 and TRBJ2-1, with 12 bases matching TRBD2. V lost 1 base to trimming and J lost 4 bases; unmatched junction nucleotides: 2. The CDR3 sequence is 15 residues long. Germline V gives CDR1 SQVTM, CDR2 ANQGSEA.

The chain combines TRBV7-9 with TRBJ2-3; D not certain. This CDR3 has 15 amino acids. Germline V gene sequence: CDR1 SEHNR, CDR2 FQNEAQ (reference sequence). Deletions cut 0 bases from V and 3 bases from J, with 10 bases between. The CDR3 sequence is CASSLAWADTDTQYF. For the CDR3, the DNA is TGTGCCAGCAGCTTAGCTTGGGCCGATACAGATACGCAGTATTTT.

This clone was counted between two and nine times. This chain uses TRBV29-1 with TRBJ1-1, with 7 positions matching TRBD1. CDR1 is SQVTM and CDR2 is ANQGSEA in the germline V gene. The CDR3 is 15 amino acids. Germline trimming cut 7 bases from V and 4 bases from J; bases unmatched to any gene: 15. This chain's CDR3 is CSATEGTVFGTEAFF. Written as DNA, the CDR3 is TGCAGCGCTACCGAGGGGACAGTTTTTGGCACTGAAGCTTTCTTT.

The V gene is TRBV13, the J gene TRBJ2-3, with 7 bases that match TRBD2. The CDR3 extends over 15 amino acids. The germline V gene has CDR1 PRHDT and CDR2 FYEKMQ (reference sequence). Germline trimming cut 6 bases from V and 5 bases from J; bases unmatched to any gene: 11. CDR3 residues: CASRRREGRGDTQYF. The CDR3 DNA reads TGTGCCAGCAGGCGTAGGGAGGGGAGGGGAGATACGCAGTATTTT.

The CDR3 here is CASSLTSAGIYEQYF. The DNA for the CDR3 is TGTGCCAGCAGCTTAACGTCGGCAGGGATCTACGAGCAGTACTTC. This sequence joins TRBV7-3 and TRBJ2-7, with D possibly matching TRBD1 (5 bases). The CDR3 runs to 15 residues. Trimming pared 0 bases from V and 3 bases from J, leaving 12 bases between. The germline CDR1 and CDR2 sequences are SGHTA and FQGTGA.

This chain joins TRBV30 and TRBJ1-1; no firm D call. V was cut by 2 bases and J by 4 bases, with 11 bases left in between. This CDR3 is 13 amino acids long. Germline V CDR1 and CDR2: GTSNPN, SVGIG (reference sequence). CDR3 in DNA: TGTGCCTGGAGTTTGGGAATCGCCACTGAAGCTTTCTTT. Residues: CAWSLGIATEAFF. Filled out from reference TRBV30 and TRBJ1-1, the complete variable domain reads SQTIHQWPATLVQPVGSPLSLECTVEGTSNPNLYWYRQAAGRGLQLLFYSVGIGQISSEVPQNLSASRPQDRQFILSSKKLLLSDSGFYLCAWSLGIATEAFFGQGTRLTVV.

The genes are TRBV2 and TRBJ1-2, with TRBD1 as a possible D gene (5 bases). Trimming took 3 bases from V and 7 from J, leaving 12 bases between them. Germline-derived CDR1 and CDR2 are SNHLY and FYNNEI. The CDR3 is 13 residues long. In DNA, the CDR3 is TGTGCCAGCAGTGATAGGCAGGGAGGTGGCTACACCTTC. This gives the protein CASSDRQGGGYTF.

The genes are TRBV21-1 and TRBJ2-5; the DNA was not used to check the table's D call, TRBD1. TRBV21-1 is a pseudogene segment. The CDR3 totals 14 residues. The CDR3 coding sequence is TGTGCCAGCATCATTTGGGGACAGGGACGGACCCAGTACTTC. Translation: CASIIWGQGRTQYF.

The V gene is TRBV6-1, the J gene TRBJ2-7, with D possibly called TRBD1 or TRBD2 (5 bases each). CDR1 MNHNS and CDR2 SASEGT come from the germline V gene. The CDR3 runs to 16 residues. Deletions cut 2 bases from V and 2 bases from J, with 16 bases between. The chain's CDR3 is CASSENPRDPAYEQYF. The CDR3 bases are TGTGCCAGCAGTGAAAACCCCCGGGACCCTGCCTACGAGCAGTACTTC.

The chain links TRBV18 to TRBJ2-7, with TRBD1 as a possible D gene (5 bases). V dropped 2 bases and J dropped 5 bases, with 13 bases sitting between them. This CDR3 region has 14 residues. Germline CDR1 and CDR2: KGHSH and LQKENI. The CDR3 spells CASSPGAGLNEQYF. DNA for the CDR3: TGTGCCAGCTCACCAGGAGCAGGGCTTAACGAGCAGTACTTC.

The chain uses TRBV6-6 and TRBJ1-5, with D perhaps matching TRBD1 (6 bases). Germline loops: CDR1 MNHNY, CDR2 SVGAGI (reference sequence). CDR3 length equals 15 residues. V dropped 6 bases and J dropped 6 bases, with 18 bases sitting between them. The CDR3 DNA reads as TGTGCCAGCAGCCCTGGAGCGACGGGGGCTCAGCCCCAGCATTTT. Translating gives CASSPGATGAQPQHF.

V is TRBV2 and J is TRBJ2-4, with TRBD2 matching over 13 bases. The CDR3 consists of 14 residues. The V segment lost 3 bases and the J segment 10 bases; nucleotides outside the gene matches: 3. In germline, CDR1 is SNHLY, CDR2 FYNNEI. The CDR3 loop reads CASSDRGLAGIQYF. The CDR3 DNA follows: TGTGCCAGCAGTGACCGGGGACTAGCGGGAATTCAGTACTTC.

The chain is built from TRBV2 and TRBJ2-3; a weak D match, TRBD2 (6 bases). CDR1 SNHLY and CDR2 FYNNEI come from the germline V gene. Trimming pared 5 bases from V and 4 bases from J, leaving 7 bases between. The CDR3 covers 12 residues. The CDR3 DNA reads TGTGCCAGCAGTCGGGAGTCAGATACGCAGTATTTT. As protein: CASSRESDTQYF.

This chain links TRBV6-1 with TRBJ1-2; a possible D gene is TRBD1 (6 bases). The CDR3 consists of 14 residues. Germline loops: CDR1 MNHNS, CDR2 SASEGT. Deletions cut 3 bases from V and 8 bases from J, with 16 bases between. The DNA of the CDR3 is TGTGCCAGCAGTGACGCCCTAGGGGGATGGGGCTACACCTTC. Translating gives CASSDALGGWGYTF.

This clone appeared a few times. The V gene is TRBV5-5, the J gene TRBJ1-5, with 9 bases aligning to TRBD1. The CDR3 sequence is 15 residues long. The trim removed 0 bases at V and 4 bases at J, leaving 2 bases unmatched. Germline values: CDR1 SGHKS, CDR2 YYEKEE (reference sequence). The CDR3 reads CASSLGQGVNQPQHF. DNA of the CDR3: TGTGCCAGCAGCTTGGGACAGGGGGTGAATCAGCCCCAGCATTTT.

The rearrangement joins TRBV18 to TRBJ2-1; 13 bases agree with TRBD2. V shed 8 bases, J shed 0 bases, and the junction held 4 bases outside the gene matches. Germline lookup yields CDR1 KGHSH and CDR2 LQKENI. The CDR3 totals 16 residues. The CDR3 sequence: CASLGLAGVSYNEQFF. CDR3 bases: TGTGCCAGCCTCGGACTAGCGGGAGTCTCCTACAATGAGCAGTTCTTC.